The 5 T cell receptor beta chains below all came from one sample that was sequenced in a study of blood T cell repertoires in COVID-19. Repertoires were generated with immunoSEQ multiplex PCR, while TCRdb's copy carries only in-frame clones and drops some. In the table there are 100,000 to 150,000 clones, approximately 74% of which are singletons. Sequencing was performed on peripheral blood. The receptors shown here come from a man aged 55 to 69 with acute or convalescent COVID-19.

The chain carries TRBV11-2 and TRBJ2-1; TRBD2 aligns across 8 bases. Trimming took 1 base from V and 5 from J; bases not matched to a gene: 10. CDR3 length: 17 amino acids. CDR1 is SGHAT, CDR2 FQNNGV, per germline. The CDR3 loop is CASSLGGAGAKDNEQFF. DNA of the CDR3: TGTGCCAGCAGCTTAGGGGGAGCGGGAGCGAAGGACAATGAGCAGTTCTTC.

The CDR3 sequence: CASQGGANTGELFF. The CDR3 DNA follows: TGTGCCAGCCAGGGGGGAGCGAACACCGGGGAGCTGTTTTTT. The gene calls are TRBV2 and TRBJ2-2, with D perhaps matching TRBD1 (7 bases). The CDR3 sequence is 14 residues long. The V and J ends lost 8 bases and 0 bases respectively, with 10 bases between them. Germline V lookup: CDR1 SNHLY, CDR2 FYNNEI.

This CDR3 reads CASSLGREQFF. CDR3 in DNA: TGCGCCAGCAGTCTAGGTCGTGAGCAGTTCTTC. The rearrangement joins TRBV10-1 to TRBJ2-1; D uncertain. The CDR3 is 11 amino acids. Germline assignment: CDR1 WNHNN and CDR2 SYGVQD (reference sequence). V was pared by 5 bases and J by 9 bases, with 8 bases between.

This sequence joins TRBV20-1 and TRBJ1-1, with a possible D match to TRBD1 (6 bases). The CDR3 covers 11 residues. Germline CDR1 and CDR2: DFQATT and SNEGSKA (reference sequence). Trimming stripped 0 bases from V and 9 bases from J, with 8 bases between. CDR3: CSAREQGKAFF. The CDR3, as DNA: TGCAGTGCTAGAGAACAGGGAAAAGCTTTCTTT.

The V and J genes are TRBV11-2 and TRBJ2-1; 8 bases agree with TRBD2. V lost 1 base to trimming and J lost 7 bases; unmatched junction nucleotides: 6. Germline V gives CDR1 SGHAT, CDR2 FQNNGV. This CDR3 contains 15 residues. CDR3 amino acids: CASSLVAGPSNEQFF. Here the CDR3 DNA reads TGTGCCAGCAGCTTAGTAGCGGGACCGTCAAATGAGCAGTTCTTC.